This is a list of T cell receptor beta chains from one sample in a study of blood T cells in healthy people across ages. From the 5' RACE reads, TCRdb called clonotypes with MiXCR, one entry per CDR3 protein. The sample holds over 600,000 distinct CDR3 sequences, about 56% seen once. Material: blood. These receptors were taken from a man aged 40-49 years in good health. Both conserved end residues are part of each CDR3. The D gene is left open where the match is weak. Size tells how often a clone was seen (once, few, many) or the class of an expanded clone, and some rows leave it out.

>NA|NA|TRBJ2-3|TRBV20-1
CSATDGTDTQYF
TGCAGTGCTACTGACGGCACAGATACGCAGTATTTT
>few|TRBD2|TRBJ2-7|TRBV29-1
CSLLGTSGEQYF
TGCAGCCTACTTGGGACTAGCGGAGAGCAGTACTTC
>NA|NA|TRBJ2-1|TRBV9
CASSVAAGIGNEQFF
TGTGCCAGCAGCGTAGCGGCGGGAATCGGAAATGAGCAGTTCTTC
>NA|NA|TRBJ1-2|TRBV7-8
CASSPLGVHYGYTF
TGTGCCAGCAGCCCACTCGGGGTCCACTATGGCTACACCTTC
>NA|TRBD2|TRBJ2-7|TRBV25-1
CASSAVTSGEQYF
TGTGCCAGCAGTGCCGTGACTAGCGGCGAGCAGTACTTC
>NA|NA|TRBJ2-1|TRBV6-1
CASREGAGRVNEQFF
TGTGCCAGCAGGGAGGGGGCGGGGAGGGTAAATGAGCAGTTCTTC
>few|NA|TRBJ2-1|TRBV4-1
CASSPRDRSSYNEQFF
TGCGCCAGCAGCCCCCGGGACCGGAGCTCCTACAATGAGCAGTTCTTC
>NA|TRBD2|TRBJ2-4|TRBV20-1
CSATLAGVEQYF
TGCAGTGCTACACTAGCGGGAGTTGAGCAGTACTTC
>NA|NA|TRBJ1-2|TRBV5-5
CASSLDFGDVLGGPPYGYTF
TGTGCCAGCAGCCTGGATTTTGGGGACGTACTCGGGGGGCCTCCTTATGGCTACACCTTC
>many|NA|TRBJ2-3|TRBV4-2
CASSQAATQYF
TGTGCCAGCAGCCAAGCGGCAACGCAGTATTTT
>NA|NA|TRBJ2-3|TRBV29-1
CSLGGLRADTQYF
TGCAGCCTCGGGGGGCTCCGCGCAGATACGCAGTATTTT
>NA|NA|TRBJ1-2|TRBV12-3/TRBV12-4
CASNPQEDYGYTF
TGTGCCAGCAACCCACAGGAAGACTATGGCTACACCTTC
>once|TRBD2|TRBJ2-7|TRBV5-1
CASSAETAGGLYEQYF
TGCGCCAGCAGCGCCGAGACAGCGGGAGGTCTATACGAGCAGTACTTC
>few|TRBD1|TRBJ2-7|TRBV4-3
CASSRGPGQGANEQYF
TGCGCCAGCAGCCGAGGACCGGGACAGGGGGCGAACGAGCAGTACTTC